This T cell receptor (beta chain) was observed in a study of long-term antiretroviral therapy in people with HIV. Samples were assayed with immunoSEQ v3.0 at survey level. This table comes from immunoSEQ multiplex PCR, and its TCRdb copy is limited to in-frame clones, with some not included. Among tens of thousands of clones listed, less than 85% were seen once. Germline CDR1 reads SGHRS; CDR2 reads YFSETQ. V shed 3 bases and J shed 2 bases, with 14 bases lying between them. The CDR3 is made up of 15 amino acids. Study-level points and caveats: Controls had broader CDR3 length ranges than HIV repertoires did.

Points on this clone: Its cognate antigen is unknown.

The receptor's source is a man aged 35 to 55 with HIV. The sequences come from unsorted PBMCs, collected 0.3 years after starting antiretroviral therapy. The V gene is TRBV5-1, the J gene TRBJ1-1; no clear D. The CDR3 spells CASSYLATGNTEAFF. CDR3 DNA: TGCGCCAGCAGCTATTTGGCTACGGGTAACACTGAAGCTTTCTTT.